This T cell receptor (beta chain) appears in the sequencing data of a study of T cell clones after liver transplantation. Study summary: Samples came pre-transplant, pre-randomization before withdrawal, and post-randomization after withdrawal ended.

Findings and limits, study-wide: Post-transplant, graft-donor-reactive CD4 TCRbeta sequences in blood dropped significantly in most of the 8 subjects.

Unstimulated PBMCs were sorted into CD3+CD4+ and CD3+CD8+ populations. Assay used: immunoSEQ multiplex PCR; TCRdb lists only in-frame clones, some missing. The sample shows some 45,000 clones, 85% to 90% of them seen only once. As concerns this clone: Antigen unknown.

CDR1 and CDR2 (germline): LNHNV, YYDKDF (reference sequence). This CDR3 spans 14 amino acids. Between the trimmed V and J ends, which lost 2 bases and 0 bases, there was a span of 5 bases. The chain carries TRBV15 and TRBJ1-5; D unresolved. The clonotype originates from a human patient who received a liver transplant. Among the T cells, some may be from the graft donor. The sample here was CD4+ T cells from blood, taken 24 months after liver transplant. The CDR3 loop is CATSRPYSNQPQHF. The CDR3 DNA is TGTGCCACCAGCAGACCGTATAGCAATCAGCCCCAGCATTTT.